Listed below are T cell receptor beta chains from one sample, sequenced in a study of blood T cell repertoires in COVID-19. Measured with immunoSEQ multiplex PCR; TCRdb has only the in-frame clones, and not every one. The sample has roughly 300,000 clones; approximately 91% are singletons. The specimen was peripheral blood. All receptors derive from a young woman with COVID-19, enrolled during active disease. The CDR3 runs from the conserved cysteine through the conserved F or W.

>TRBJ2-7|TRBV18
CASSPGSNEQYF
>TRBJ2-7|TRBV3-1/TRBV3-2
CASSQVVYEQYF
>TRBJ2-1|TRBV5-1
CASSLLAGGPHYEQFF
>TRBJ2-1|TRBV11-2
CASSMGLAGELFF
>TRBJ2-1|TRBV27
CASSLGTDYNEQFF
>TRBJ1-4|TRBV7-8
CASSLGLGEKLFF
>TRBJ2-2|TRBV3-1/TRBV3-2
CASSQGPRSGLAGGGELFF
>TRBJ1-3|TRBV6-1
CASSEDRVSGNTIYF
>TRBJ1-2|TRBV29-1
CSVEQGFGYGYTF
>TRBJ2-7|TRBV27
CASSPWVQGYEQYF
>TRBJ2-2|TRBV19
CASSILTGELFF
>TRBJ1-3|TRBV5-4
CASSLMGRTGNTIYF
>TRBJ2-7|TRBV5-6
CASSFGPPGQGPYEQYF
>TRBJ1-1|TRBV14
CASSPLRFSEAFF
>TRBJ2-3|TRBV5-4
CASSPGGTEYTDTQYF
>TRBJ2-2|TRBV4-2
CASSQAGGNTGELFF
>TRBJ1-3|TRBV30
CAWDSLSGNTIYF
>TRBJ2-1|TRBV4-1
CASSQEIAGGNEQFF
>TRBJ1-5|TRBV30
CAWSRTAGGTLLGSNQPQHF
>TRBJ1-6|TRBV19
CASRKTGENNSPLHF
>TRBJ2-3|TRBV7-9
CASSSGAGNTDTQYF
>TRBJ2-1|TRBV5-6
CASSRTGASNEQFF
>TRBJ1-2|TRBV5-4
CASSPDINYGYTF
>TRBJ1-2|TRBV5-6
CASRPGTGAFRGYTF
>TRBJ1-1|TRBV5-1
CASSLAGHHEAFF
>TRBJ2-7|TRBV4-2
CASSQEQIYEQYF
>TRBJ2-7|TRBV5-1
CASSLVPGMSLLEQYF
>TRBJ2-5|TRBV7-6
CASSGRQGMEETQYF
>TRBJ2-7|TRBV2
CASYQGGVQEQYF
>TRBJ1-3|TRBV30
CAWSRGTPSGNTIYF
>TRBJ1-2|TRBV5-5
CASSLPANYGYTF
>TRBJ2-1|TRBV7-6
CASSLVGSGEQFF
>TRBJ1-2|TRBV6-5
CASSSTGVRGYGYTF
>TRBJ1-1|TRBV3-1/TRBV3-2
CASSLQGYLSTEAFF
>TRBJ1-5|TRBV7-2
CASSLVGTVGGPQHF
>TRBJ2-1|TRBV19
CASTAGTSVYNEQFF
>TRBJ2-2|TRBV5-4
CASSGGTANTGELFF
>TRBJ2-1|TRBV7-9
CASSLDGRLINEQFF
>TRBJ1-4|TRBV27
CASSFVAAEEKLFF
>TRBJ1-2|TRBV5-1
CASSLDGTPYGYTF
>TRBJ2-1|TRBV5-5
CASGAGASGRWNEQFF
>TRBJ1-2|TRBV5-1
CASSLAATATNYGYTF
>TRBJ2-3|TRBV18
CASSTHRGDTQYF
>TRBJ1-5|TRBV27
CASSRGQGARGNQPQHF
>TRBJ2-2|TRBV7-3
CASSLGLAGGTGELFF